Below are 10 T cell receptor beta chains sequenced from a single sample in a study of blood T cell repertoires in COVID-19. Clones were read by immunoSEQ multiplex PCR, and TCRdb kept only the in-frame ones, dropping some. Of just over 15,000 clones listed, roughly 84% are singletons. The source material was peripheral blood. The receptors stem from a human donor in a cohort sampled during active COVID-19.

The chain has TRBV28 and TRBJ1-2; D is perhaps TRBD1 (6 bases). Germline loops: CDR1 MDHEN, CDR2 SYDVKM. Trimming left V 6 bases short and J 6 bases short, with 17 bases between. CDR3 length: 14 amino acids. CDR3 sequence: CASSSRYRVNGYTF. CDR3 sequence (DNA): TGTGCCAGCAGCTCACGGTACAGGGTAAATGGCTACACCTTC.

The chain has TRBV28 and TRBJ2-6; no clear D. The V end lost 5 bases, the J end lost 4 bases, and 15 bases lay between the germline ends. CDR3 length: 16 amino acids. Germline CDR1 MDHEN, CDR2 SYDVKM. The CDR3 DNA follows: TGTGCCAGCAGTCCACTCCGACACTCCGGGGCCAACGTCCTGACTTTC. Encoded protein: CASSPLRHSGANVLTF.

This chain links TRBV6-4 with TRBJ2-7; TRBD1 agrees at 7 bases. V lost 3 bases and J lost 5; bases outside the gene matches: 7. In germline, CDR1 is MRHNA, CDR2 SNTAGT. CDR3 length: 14 amino acids. The CDR3 DNA is TGTGCCAGCAGTGATGCCCAGGGGGTGAACGAGCAGTACTTC. This codes for CASSDAQGVNEQYF.

This clone appeared a few times. The V call is TRBV6-4, the J call TRBJ2-2, with TRBD1 identical over 9 bases. CDR3 length: 15 amino acids. CDR1 and CDR2 (germline): MRHNA, SNTAGT. Trimming cost V 7 bases and J 4 bases; bases outside gene matches: 7. CDR3 DNA sequence: TGTGCCAGCAATAAGACAGGGGGTCTCACCGGGGAGCTGTTTTTT. Protein sequence: CASNKTGGLTGELFF.

This clone was seen just once. The chain carries TRBV3-1 (or the pseudogene TRBV3-2) and TRBJ2-7; 7 bases are shared with TRBD1. The CDR3 runs to 15 residues. Looked up from germline, CDR1 is LGHDT and CDR2 is YNNKEL (reference sequence). J gave up 2 bases and V 1 base, and 5 bases lay outside the gene matches. The CDR3 DNA reads TGTGCCAGCAGCCAAGTGTCAGGGGGTACCTACGAGCAGTACTTC. This encodes CASSQVSGGTYEQYF.

This chain joins TRBV6-1 and TRBJ1-5; D not resolved. The ends were cut back, 0 bases at V and 3 bases at J, with 9 bases in the middle. This CDR3 spans 15 amino acids. Germline CDR1 is MNHNS and CDR2 is SASEGT. In DNA, the CDR3 is TGTGCCAGCAGTGAAGCCGGCAGGATCAATCAGCCCCAGCATTTT. Its protein product is CASSEAGRINQPQHF.

This chain links TRBV4-1 with TRBJ1-4; the match to TRBD1 covers 7 bases. This CDR3 is 19 amino acids long. Germline loops: CDR1 MGHRA, CDR2 YSYEKL. V shed 4 bases and J 5 bases; nucleotides not matched to a gene: 19. The CDR3 DNA follows: TGCGCCAGCAGCCTGAAACCCCCCCAGACAGGGAAAAAGAATGAAAAACTGTTTTTT. Encoded protein: CASSLKPPQTGKKNEKLFF.

The chain uses TRBV5-1 and TRBJ1-6; TRBD1 aligns across 8 bases. The trim removed 4 bases at V and 7 bases at J, leaving 4 bases unmatched. Per germline, CDR1 SGHRS and CDR2 YFSETQ. The CDR3 totals 14 residues. The CDR3 DNA follows: TGCGCCAGCAGCGATGGGACAGGCAATTCACCCCTCCACTTT. This gives the protein CASSDGTGNSPLHF.

This sequence joins TRBV28 and TRBJ2-5; 12 nucleotides align to TRBD2. The CDR3 is made up of 17 amino acids. The germline CDR1 and CDR2 sequences are MDHEN and SYDVKM. Trimming took 4 bases from V and 4 from J; bases not matched to a gene: 10. This chain's CDR3 is CASSSPTLAGGRETQYF. DNA for the CDR3: TGTGCCAGCAGTTCACCTACCCTAGCGGGAGGGAGAGAGACCCAGTACTTC. Complete variable domain (other parts from reference TRBV28 and TRBJ2-5): DVKVTQSSRYLVKRTGEKVFLECVQDMDHENMFWYRQDPGLGLRLIYFSYDVKMKEKGDIPEGYSVSREKKERFSLILESASTNQTSMYLCASSSPTLAGGRETQYFGPGTRLLVL.

This clone has just one count. The rearrangement links TRBV19 to TRBJ2-3, with D maybe TRBD2 (6 bases). Germline CDR1 is LNHDA and CDR2 is SQIVND (reference sequence). Trimming removed 5 bases at V and 6 bases at J, with 15 bases between. This CDR3 contains 14 residues. CDR3 loop: CASSPYVGGDTQYF. The CDR3, as DNA: TGTGCCAGTAGTCCCTATGTCGGAGGGGATACGCAGTATTTT.